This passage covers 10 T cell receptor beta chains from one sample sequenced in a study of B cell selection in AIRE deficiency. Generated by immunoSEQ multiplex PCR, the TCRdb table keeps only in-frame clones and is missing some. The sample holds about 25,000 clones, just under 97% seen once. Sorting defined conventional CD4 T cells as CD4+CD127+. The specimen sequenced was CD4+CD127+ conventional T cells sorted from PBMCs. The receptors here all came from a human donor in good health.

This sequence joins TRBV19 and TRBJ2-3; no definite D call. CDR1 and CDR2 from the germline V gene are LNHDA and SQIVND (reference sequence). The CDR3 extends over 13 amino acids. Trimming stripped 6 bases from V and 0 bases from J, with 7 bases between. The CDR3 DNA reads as TGTGCCAGTAGCTCGGGTAGCACAGATACGCAGTATTTT. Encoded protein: CASSSGSTDTQYF. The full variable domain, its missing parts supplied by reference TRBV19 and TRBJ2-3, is DGGITQSPKYLFRKEGQNVTLSCEQNLNHDAMYWYRQDPGQGLRLIYYSQIVNDFQKGDIAEGYSVSREKKESFPLTVTSAQKNPTAFYLCASSSGSTDTQYFGPGTRLTVL.

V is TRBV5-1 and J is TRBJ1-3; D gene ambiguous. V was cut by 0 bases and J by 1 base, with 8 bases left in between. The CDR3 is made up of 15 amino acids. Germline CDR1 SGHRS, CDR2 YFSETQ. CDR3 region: CASSLVGVSGNTIYF. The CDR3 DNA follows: TGCGCCAGCAGCTTGGTAGGAGTTTCTGGAAACACCATATATTTT.

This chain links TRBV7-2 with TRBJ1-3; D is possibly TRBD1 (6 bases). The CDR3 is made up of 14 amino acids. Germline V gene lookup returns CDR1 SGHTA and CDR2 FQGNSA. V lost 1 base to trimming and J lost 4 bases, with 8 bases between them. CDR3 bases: TGTGCCAGCAGCTTAGACAGGGCCGGAAACACCATATATTTT. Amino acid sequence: CASSLDRAGNTIYF.

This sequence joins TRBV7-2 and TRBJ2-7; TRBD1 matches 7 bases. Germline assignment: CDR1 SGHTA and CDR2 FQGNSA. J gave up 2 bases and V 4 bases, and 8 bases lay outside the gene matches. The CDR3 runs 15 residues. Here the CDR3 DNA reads TGTGCCAGCAGCTACGGGACCAGGGGGACCTACGAGCAGTACTTC. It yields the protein CASSYGTRGTYEQYF.

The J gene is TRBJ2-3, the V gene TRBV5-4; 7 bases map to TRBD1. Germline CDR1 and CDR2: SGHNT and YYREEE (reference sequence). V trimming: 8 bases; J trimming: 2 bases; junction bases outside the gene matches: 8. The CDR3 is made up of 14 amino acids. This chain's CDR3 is CASTRDSYTDTQYF. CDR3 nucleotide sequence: TGTGCCAGTACCAGGGACAGCTACACAGATACGCAGTATTTT.

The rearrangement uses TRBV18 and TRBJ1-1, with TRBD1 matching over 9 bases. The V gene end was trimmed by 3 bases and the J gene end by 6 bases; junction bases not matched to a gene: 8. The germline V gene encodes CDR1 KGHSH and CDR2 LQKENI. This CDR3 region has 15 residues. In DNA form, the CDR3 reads TGTGCCAGCTCACCGTCCCGGGACAGGGCCGCTGAAGCTTTCTTT. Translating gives CASSPSRDRAAEAFF.

The CDR3 region has the DNA TGTGCCAGCAGGCCGGACAGCATGAACACTGAAGCTTTCTTT. The encoded protein is CASRPDSMNTEAFF. V gene TRBV6-5 combines with J gene TRBJ1-1; possible D gene TRBD1, 6 bases. V lost 6 bases, J lost 0 bases, and 11 bases lay in between. CDR3 length equals 14 residues. CDR1 and CDR2 from the germline V gene are MNHEY and SVGAGI.

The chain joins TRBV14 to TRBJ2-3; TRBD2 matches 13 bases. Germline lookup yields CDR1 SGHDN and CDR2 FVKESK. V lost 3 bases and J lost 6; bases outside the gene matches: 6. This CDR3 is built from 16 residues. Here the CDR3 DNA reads TGTGCCAGCAGCCACGGACTAGCGGGAGTGATGGATACGCAGTATTTT. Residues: CASSHGLAGVMDTQYF.

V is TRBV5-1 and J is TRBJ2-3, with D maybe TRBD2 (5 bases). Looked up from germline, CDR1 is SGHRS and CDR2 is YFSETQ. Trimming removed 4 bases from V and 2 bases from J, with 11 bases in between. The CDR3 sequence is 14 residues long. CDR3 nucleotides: TGCGCCAGCAGCGTGACTACAAACACAGATACGCAGTATTTT. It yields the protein CASSVTTNTDTQYF.

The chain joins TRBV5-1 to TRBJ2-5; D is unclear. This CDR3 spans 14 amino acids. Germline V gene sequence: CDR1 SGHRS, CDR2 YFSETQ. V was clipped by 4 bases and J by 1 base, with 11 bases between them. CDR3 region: CASSRPGGQETQYF. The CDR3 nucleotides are TGCGCCAGCAGCCGACCAGGCGGCCAAGAGACCCAGTACTTC.